This paragraph covers one TCR beta chain sequence. Which antigen it targets is not known. No much larger clone exists at a distance of one base, and base qualities are not known. This specimen comes from a study of T cell repertoires in cytomegalovirus infection (dated by TCRdb to the late 2010s). Looking at the study overall: The peptide stimulations were aimed at well-studied HLA-B-restricted epitopes as well as recently identified HLA-C-restricted CMV epitopes, whose presentation resists viral immunomodulation. The HLA type of each donor mattered for the analysis, because public TCR beta signatures pointed to carriage of CMV infection along with the matching HLA type.

Broad study findings and their caveats: The ex vivo response was dominated by HLA-C-restricted CMV-specific TCR beta clonotypes, and the single most frequent clonotype in two of eight donors was supplied by these HLA-C-restricted clonotypes. Cumulative frequency of public TCR beta family members discriminated carriers of CMV infection plus the relevant HLA type in this cohort and an independent approximately 370-donor cohort.

The sample's treatment or condition label, in plain terms: in vitro stimulation with specific CMV peptide epitopes to enrich CMV-specific T cells. The instrument given in TCRdb is Illumina HiSeq 1500. The public reads were quality trimmed at Q25 with fastp and then assembled into clones with MiXCR by TCRdb, keeping productive beta chains. Duplicate CDR3 protein sequences are folded into a single record with the most common DNA and genes. The table for this sample lists 650,000 to 900,000 distinct CDR3 sequences; around a third of them were counted only once. The ten largest clones add up to around 12% of the sample. The sequencing here drew on cultured CD8+ T cells from PBMCs, taken from culture after CMV antigen stimulation. The TCR originated in a human donor in good health (CMV status not recorded). Some clones in this sample may be carry-over from other donors' samples.

The CDR3 corresponds to CASSIEDRDNQPQHF. The DNA reads as follows: TGTGCCAGTAGTATAGAGGACAGGGACAATCAGCCCCAGCATTTT. The V and J genes are TRBV19 and TRBJ1-5; 8 central nucleotides agree with TRBD1. For CDR1 and CDR2, the germline V gene (reference sequence) lists LNHDA and SQIVND. From the cysteine through the phenylalanine, the CDR3 covers 15 amino acids. The sequence is cut down to CDR3 DNA, 45 bases in frame from base 1. The V end gives up 0 bases and the J end 3 bases, leaving 1 base in the junction not matched to a gene.